This entry describes one T cell receptor beta chain. Its cognate antigen is unknown. The source of the sample is a study of cytomegalovirus exposure and HLA in healthy donors. About the study: The platform used for the roughly 110 validation repertoires matched that of the roughly 630 first-cohort repertoires, a later analysis reported. Broader study findings: Using the classifier, cytomegalovirus status was reportedly diagnosed with high specificity and sensitivity. Generally TCR sequences proved uncommon, though certain public TCRs appeared in numerous donors.

V was shortened by 2 bases and J by 4 bases, with 14 bases between the two germline ends. CDR1 and CDR2 (germline): MDHEN, SYDVKM. The CDR3 covers 15 residues. Sequencing was performed with immunoSEQ multiplex PCR; in TCRdb, only in-frame clones are kept and a portion is missing. This sample has nearly 200,000 clones, with approximately 82% found just once. Input material: PBMCs. The chain uses TRBV28 and TRBJ1-2; perhaps TRBD1 as D (5 bases). The clonotype was recovered from a woman under 40 in good health and CMV-seropositive. In DNA form, the CDR3 reads TGTGCCAGCAGTTTAACCTTCGCCAGGGTCTATGGCTACACCTTC. It translates to CASSLTFARVYGYTF.